This T cell receptor (beta chain) emerged from a study of CD8+CD57+ T cells in acquired aplastic anemia. Study context: When averaged, DNA from sorted CD4+ and CD8+ cells came to around 3 ug. The average read count for CD4+ cells in healthy donors was around 10 million. Notes on the study in general: Controls and patients did not differ significantly in CD8+ Simpson's diversity. There were roughly 28 CD8+ CDR3 sequences that occurred in both patients and controls.

As to this clonotype: Antigen unknown. A read error may produce the germline difference seen at one junction end.

The CDR3 sequence is 12 residues long. Germline V gene sequence: CDR1 SGHTA, CDR2 FQGNSA. TCR beta VDJ combinations and CDR3 sequences were profiled from genomic DNA. TCRdb redid the calling of the reads with MiXCR, one entry per CDR3 protein. Altogether approximately 380,000 distinct CDR3 sequences are present, 65% to 80% being singletons, with the ten largest covering approximately 4%. Material for sequencing was sorted CD4+, CD8+, or CD8+CD57+ T cells (not recorded which) from PBMCs. This rearrangement joins TRBV7-2 to TRBJ1-6, with D unclear. The clonotype was recovered from a human donor in good health, serving as a control. Here the CDR3 reads CASSPEYSPSPF. DNA of the CDR3: TGTGCCAGCAGCCCGGAGTACTCACCCAGCCCATTT.